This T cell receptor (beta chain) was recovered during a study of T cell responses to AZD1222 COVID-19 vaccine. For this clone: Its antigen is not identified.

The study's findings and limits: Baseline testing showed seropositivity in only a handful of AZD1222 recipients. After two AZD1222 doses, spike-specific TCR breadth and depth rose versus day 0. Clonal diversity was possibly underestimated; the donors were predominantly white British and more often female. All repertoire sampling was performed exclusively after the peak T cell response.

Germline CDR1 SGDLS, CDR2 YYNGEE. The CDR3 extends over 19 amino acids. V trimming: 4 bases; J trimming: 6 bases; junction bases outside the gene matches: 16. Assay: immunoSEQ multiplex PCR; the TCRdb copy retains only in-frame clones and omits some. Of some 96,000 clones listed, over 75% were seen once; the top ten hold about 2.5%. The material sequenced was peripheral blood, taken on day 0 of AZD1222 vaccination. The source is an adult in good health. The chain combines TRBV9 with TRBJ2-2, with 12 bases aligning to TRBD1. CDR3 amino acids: CASSPRVGTGGALSGELFF. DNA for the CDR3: TGTGCCAGCAGCCCTCGGGTGGGGACAGGGGGCGCATTGTCCGGGGAGCTGTTTTTT.